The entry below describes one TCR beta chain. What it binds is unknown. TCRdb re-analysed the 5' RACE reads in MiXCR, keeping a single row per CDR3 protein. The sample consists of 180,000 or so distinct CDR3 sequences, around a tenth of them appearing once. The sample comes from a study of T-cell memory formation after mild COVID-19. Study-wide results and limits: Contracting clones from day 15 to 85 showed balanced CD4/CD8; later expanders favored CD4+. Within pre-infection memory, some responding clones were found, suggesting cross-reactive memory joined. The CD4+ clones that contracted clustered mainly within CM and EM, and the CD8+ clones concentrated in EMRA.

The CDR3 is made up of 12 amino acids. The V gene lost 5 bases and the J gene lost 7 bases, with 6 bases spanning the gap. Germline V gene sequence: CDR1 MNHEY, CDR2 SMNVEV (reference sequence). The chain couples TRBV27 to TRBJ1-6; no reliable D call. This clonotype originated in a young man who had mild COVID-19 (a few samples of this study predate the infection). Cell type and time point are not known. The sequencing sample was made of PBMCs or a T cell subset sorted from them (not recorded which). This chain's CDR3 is CASSARNSPLHF. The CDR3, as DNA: TGTGCCAGCAGTGCTCGGAATTCACCCCTCCACTTT.